A selection of T cell receptor beta chains follows, all from one sample in a study of OX40 agonist ivuxolimab in advanced cancers. The assay was immunoSEQ multiplex PCR, and TCRdb's table has in-frame clones only and misses some. The sample comprises 75,000 to 95,000 clones, roughly nine tenths of which are singletons, and 9% to 10% rests with the top ten. Here the sequenced sample was CD4+ or CD8+ T cells sorted from blood, taken in a trial of the OX40 agonist ivuxolimab. Receptors were obtained from an adult with an advanced solid tumor such as melanoma, head and neck, liver or kidney cancer. The CDR3 runs from the conserved cysteine through the conserved F or W. Fields, in order: clone size, J gene, V gene, CDR3 protein. Clone size, where shown, is once, few, many, or a class for clones that have expanded.

once	TRBJ2-3	TRBV5-1	CASSLVTESDTQYF
once	TRBJ1-1	TRBV28	CASSSSGTGWNTEAFF
-	TRBJ1-1	TRBV28	CASSFWGSAPVLKLQNTEAFF
-	TRBJ2-1	TRBV5-1	CASSLGGAYNEQFF
once	TRBJ2-5	TRBV5-1	CASSPRTMTETQYF
-	TRBJ2-1	TRBV4-1	CASSLPGQGLSEQFF
-	TRBJ2-5	TRBV10-3	CATLGGVIGKTQYF
-	TRBJ2-7	TRBV6-5	CASSYNKGGEQYF
-	TRBJ2-5	TRBV11-2	CASSLAWTEETQYF
-	TRBJ1-5	TRBV5-5	CASSLYGQTTYSNQPQHF
-	TRBJ2-3	TRBV27	CATIGGGSGDTQYF
-	TRBJ2-7	TRBV6-5	CASSFTGTGPYEQYF
-	TRBJ1-2	TRBV13	CASSRDRAGDYTF